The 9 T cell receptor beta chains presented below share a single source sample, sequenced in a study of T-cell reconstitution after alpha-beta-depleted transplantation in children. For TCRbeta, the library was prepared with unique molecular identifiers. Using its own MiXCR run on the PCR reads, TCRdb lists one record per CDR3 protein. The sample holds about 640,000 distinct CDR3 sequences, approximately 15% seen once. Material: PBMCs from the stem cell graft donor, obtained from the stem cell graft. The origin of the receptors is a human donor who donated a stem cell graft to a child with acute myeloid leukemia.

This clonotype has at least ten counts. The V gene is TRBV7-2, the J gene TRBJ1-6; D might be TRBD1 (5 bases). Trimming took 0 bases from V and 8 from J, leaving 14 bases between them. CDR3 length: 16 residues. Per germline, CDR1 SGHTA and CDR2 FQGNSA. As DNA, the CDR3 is TGTGCCAGCAGCTTAGCGGGGGTAACGGGTTATTCACCCCTCCACTTT. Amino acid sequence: CASSLAGVTGYSPLHF.

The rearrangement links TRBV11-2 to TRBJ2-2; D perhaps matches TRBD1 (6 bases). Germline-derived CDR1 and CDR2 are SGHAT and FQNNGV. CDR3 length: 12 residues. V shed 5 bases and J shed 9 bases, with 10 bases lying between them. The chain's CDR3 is CASSLQGRELFF. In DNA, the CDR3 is TGTGCCAGCAGCCTACAGGGAAGGGAGCTGTTTTTT.

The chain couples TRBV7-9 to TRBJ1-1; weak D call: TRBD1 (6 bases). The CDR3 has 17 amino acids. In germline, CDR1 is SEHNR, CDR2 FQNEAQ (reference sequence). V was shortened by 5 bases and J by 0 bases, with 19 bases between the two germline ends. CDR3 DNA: TGTGCCAGCAGCCCCCTGGGGACAAACTCCATGAACACTGAAGCTTTCTTT. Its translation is CASSPLGTNSMNTEAFF. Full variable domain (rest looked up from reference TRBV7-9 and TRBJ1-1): DTGVSQNPRHKITKRGQNVTFRCDPISEHNRLYWYRQTLGQGPEFLTYFQNEAQLEKSRLLSDRFSAERPKGSFSTLEIQRTEQGDSAMYLCASSPLGTNSMNTEAFFGQGTRLTVV.

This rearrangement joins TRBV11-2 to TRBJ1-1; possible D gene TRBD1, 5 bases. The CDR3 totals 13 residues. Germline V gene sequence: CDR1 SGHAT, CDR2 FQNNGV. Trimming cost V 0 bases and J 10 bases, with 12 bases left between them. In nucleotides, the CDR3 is TGTGCCAGCAGCTTAGAGTCGTGGCAGGGAGCTTTCTTT. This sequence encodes CASSLESWQGAFF.

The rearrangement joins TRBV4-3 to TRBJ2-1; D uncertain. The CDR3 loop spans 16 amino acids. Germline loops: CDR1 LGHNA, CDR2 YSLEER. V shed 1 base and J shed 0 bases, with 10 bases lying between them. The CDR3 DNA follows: TGCGCCAGCAGCCAAGTGGCAGGCAGCTCCTACAATGAGCAGTTCTTC. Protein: CASSQVAGSSYNEQFF.

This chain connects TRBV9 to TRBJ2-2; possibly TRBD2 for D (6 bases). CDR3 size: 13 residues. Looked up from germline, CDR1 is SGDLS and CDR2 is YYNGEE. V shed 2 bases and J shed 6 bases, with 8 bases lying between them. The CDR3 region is CASSVGTPGELFF. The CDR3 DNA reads TGTGCCAGCAGCGTGGGGACTCCCGGGGAGCTGTTTTTT.

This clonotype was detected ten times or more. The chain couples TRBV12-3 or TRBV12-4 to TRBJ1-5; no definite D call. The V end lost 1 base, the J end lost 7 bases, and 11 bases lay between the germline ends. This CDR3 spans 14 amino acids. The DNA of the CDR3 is TGTGCCAGCAGTTTAGTGGGGTCCGAACAGCCCCAGCATTTT. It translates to CASSLVGSEQPQHF.

DNA for the CDR3: TGTGCCAGCAGTGTACTAGGACAGGGGGACTACGAGCAGTACGTC. Its translation is CASSVLGQGDYEQYV. The chain has TRBV28 and TRBJ2-7; TRBD1 aligns across 10 bases. The V gene end was trimmed by 5 bases and the J gene end by 3 bases; junction bases not matched to a gene: 7. From germline, CDR1 is MDHEN and CDR2 SYDVKM. This CDR3 region has 15 residues.

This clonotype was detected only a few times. CDR3 nucleotides: TGTGCCAGCAGTTTGTCCGCATACGATCAGCCCCAGCATTTT. Translated, it gives CASSLSAYDQPQHF. This chain joins TRBV12-3 or TRBV12-4 and TRBJ1-5; no firm D call. The CDR3 runs 14 residues. Trimming took 3 bases from V and 5 from J, leaving 11 bases between them.